This T cell receptor (beta chain) is from a study of shared clonotypes between healthy human individuals. Study-wide points: Unshared clonotypes carried lower generation probabilities than those common to all four donors. Clonotype sharing levels among donors were expected to vary with sequencing depth.

The germline CDR1 and CDR2 sequences are MNHEY and SMNVEV (reference sequence). The CDR3 is made up of 14 amino acids. V lost 5 bases to trimming and J lost 2 bases; unmatched junction nucleotides: 4. As to this clone: Its antigen is currently unknown.

It was across several immunoSEQ plates that each subset's genomic DNA was evenly split. Roughly 210 ng DNA, about 30,000 T cell genomes, went into each sorted-subset replicate PCR. The repertoire was sequenced with immunoSEQ multiplex PCR; TCRdb's copy has only in-frame clones and lacks some. Counted here are about 1 million clones, approximately 68% occurring once; the ten biggest clones make up over 1.3%. The rearrangement links TRBV27 to TRBJ2-3; 7 bases agree with TRBD2. The sequence was obtained from a man aged 18 to 30 in good health. Sample: memory CD4+ T cells sorted from blood. This sample's subset: CD45RA-negative fraction. The CDR3 bases are TGTGCCAGCAGTCTAGCGGTAGTCACAGATACGCAGTATTTT. Amino acids: CASSLAVVTDTQYF.